This passage covers 4 T cell receptor beta chains from one sample sequenced in a study of T cell responses to AZD1222 COVID-19 vaccine. Generated by immunoSEQ multiplex PCR, the TCRdb table keeps only in-frame clones and is missing some. This table has some 97,000 clones, about 88% appearing once. Material: peripheral blood, obtained on day 0 of AZD1222 vaccination. The receptors originated from an adult in good health.

This chain uses TRBV5-1 with TRBJ2-7; D not resolved. Per the germline V gene, CDR1 is SGHRS and CDR2 is YFSETQ. V was pared by 0 bases and J by 4 bases, with 8 bases between. The CDR3 has 13 residues. The CDR3 DNA reads as TGCGCCAGCAGCTTGGCCTCTGAATACGAGCAGTACTTC. It specifies CASSLASEYEQYF.

The DNA of the CDR3 is TGTGCCAGCAGCTCCTCCCGGGACATTTGGGGGACTGAAGCTTTCTTT. Residues: CASSSSRDIWGTEAFF. J is TRBJ1-1 and V is TRBV11-1; D possibly corresponds to TRBD1 (6 bases). Germline CDR1 is SGHAT and CDR2 is FQDESV (reference sequence). The CDR3 length is 16 residues. Trimming took 4 bases from V and 5 from J, leaving 20 bases between them.

The chain joins TRBV3-1 (or the pseudogene TRBV3-2) to TRBJ2-1, with TRBD1 identical over 10 bases. V shed 3 bases and J 9 bases; nucleotides not matched to a gene: 5. Germline V gene sequence: CDR1 LGHDT, CDR2 YNNKEL (reference sequence). The CDR3 runs to 14 residues. The CDR3 loop reads CASSQWDRGTEQFF. CDR3 nucleotides: TGTGCCAGCAGCCAGTGGGACAGGGGCACTGAGCAGTTCTTC.

The chain links TRBV7-3 to TRBJ2-2; D gene ambiguous. V was trimmed by 5 bases and J by 6 bases, leaving 13 bases between them. The length of the CDR3 is 14 residues. Germline V gene sequence: CDR1 SGHTA, CDR2 FQGTGA. This CDR3 is CASSRTLEAGELFF. Here the CDR3 DNA reads TGTGCCAGCAGCCGAACCCTAGAGGCCGGGGAGCTGTTTTTT.